This T cell receptor (beta chain) was obtained from a study of CD8+ T cells in alopecia areata. At the level of the study: The study gave treated patients oral tofacitinib at 5 to 10 mg twice daily. Study outcomes and limitations: Across lesional scalp, and particularly alopecia totalis/universalis, clonality surpassed that of normal scalp. Among the top 100, expanded CD8+ clones, as well as scalp clonality, were significantly decreased by tofacitinib.

A word on this clone: Antigen specificity is unknown.

Treatment described: oral pan-JAK inhibitor, 5-10 mg twice daily. Specimens obtained from alopecia areata patients comprised lesional scalp punch biopsies and peripheral blood. Sequencing relied on a cDNA template that was reverse transcribed from extracted RNA. Profiled with immunoSEQ multiplex PCR; TCRdb holds only in-frame clones, not every one. The sample lists around 200,000 clones; 58% were seen once. The ends were cut back, 4 bases at V and 2 bases at J, with 8 bases in the middle. This CDR3 is 13 amino acids long. Germline V lookup: CDR1 SNHLY, CDR2 FYNNEI. This receptor was obtained from a human donor with alopecia areata. V gene TRBV2 combines with J gene TRBJ1-2, with D perhaps TRBD1 (5 bases). The material sequenced was CD8+ T cells sorted from blood, taken at week 24, from a patient treated with tofacitinib. The CDR3, as DNA: TGTGCCAGCAGTGGCGGGACCAACTATGGCTACACCTTC. It translates to CASSGGTNYGYTF.